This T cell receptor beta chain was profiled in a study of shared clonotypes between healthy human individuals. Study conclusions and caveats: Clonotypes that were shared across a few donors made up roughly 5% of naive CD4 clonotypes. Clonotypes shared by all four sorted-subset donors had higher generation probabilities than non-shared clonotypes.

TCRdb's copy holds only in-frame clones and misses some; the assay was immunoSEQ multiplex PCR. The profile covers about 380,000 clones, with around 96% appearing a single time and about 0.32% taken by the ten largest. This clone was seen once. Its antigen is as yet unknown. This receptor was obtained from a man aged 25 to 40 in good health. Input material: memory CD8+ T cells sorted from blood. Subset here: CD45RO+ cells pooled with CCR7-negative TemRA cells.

Written as DNA, the CDR3 is TGTGCCAGCAGTGAAGGCGGGCGTAATGGCTACACCTTC. This translates into CASSEGGRNGYTF. The chain couples TRBV6-1 to TRBJ1-2; no firm D call. The CDR3 sequence is 13 residues long. The V and J ends lost 1 base and 6 bases respectively, with 9 bases between them. From germline, CDR1 is MNHNS and CDR2 SASEGT.